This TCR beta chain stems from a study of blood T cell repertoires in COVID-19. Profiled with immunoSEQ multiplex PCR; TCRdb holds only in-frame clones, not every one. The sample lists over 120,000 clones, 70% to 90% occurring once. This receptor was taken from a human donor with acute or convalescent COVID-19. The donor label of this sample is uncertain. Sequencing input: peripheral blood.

The CDR3 sequence: CASSVGGGSLNEKLFF. The CDR3 DNA follows: TGTGCCAGCAGCGTAGGAGGCGGCAGTTTAAATGAAAAACTGTTTTTT. The chain carries TRBV9 and TRBJ1-4; D is ambiguous. Trimming removed 0 bases at V and 5 bases at J, with 14 bases between. This CDR3 spans 16 amino acids. Germline V CDR1 and CDR2: SGDLS, YYNGEE.